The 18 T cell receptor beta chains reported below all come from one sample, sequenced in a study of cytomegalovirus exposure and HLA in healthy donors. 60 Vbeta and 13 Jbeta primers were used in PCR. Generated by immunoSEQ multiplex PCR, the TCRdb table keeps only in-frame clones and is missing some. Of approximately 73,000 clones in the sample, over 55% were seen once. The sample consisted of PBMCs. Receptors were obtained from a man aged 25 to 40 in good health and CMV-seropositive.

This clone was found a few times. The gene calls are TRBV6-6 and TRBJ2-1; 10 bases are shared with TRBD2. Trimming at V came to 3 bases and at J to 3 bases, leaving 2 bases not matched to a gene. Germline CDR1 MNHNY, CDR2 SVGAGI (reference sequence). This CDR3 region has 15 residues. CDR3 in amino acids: CASSYKRGGYNEQFF. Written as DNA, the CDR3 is TGTGCCAGCAGTTATAAGCGGGGGGGCTACAATGAGCAGTTCTTC.

The CDR3 sequence: CASSPESARGQPQHF. The CDR3 DNA sequence: TGCGCCAGCAGCCCCGAATCTGCCAGGGGTCAGCCCCAGCATTTT. J is TRBJ1-5 and V is TRBV4-1, with D tentatively TRBD1 (6 bases). This CDR3 region has 15 residues. CDR1 and CDR2 from the germline V gene are MGHRA and YSYEKL. The V gene lost 4 bases and the J gene lost 6 bases, with 16 bases spanning the gap.

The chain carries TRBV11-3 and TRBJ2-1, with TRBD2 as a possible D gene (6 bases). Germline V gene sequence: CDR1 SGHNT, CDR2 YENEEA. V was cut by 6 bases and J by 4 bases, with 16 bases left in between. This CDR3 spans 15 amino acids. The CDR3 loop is CASSSRGVPYNEQFF. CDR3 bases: TGTGCCAGCAGTTCCCGCGGGGTGCCGTACAATGAGCAGTTCTTC. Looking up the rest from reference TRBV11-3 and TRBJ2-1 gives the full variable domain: EAGVVQSPRYKIIEKKQPVAFWCNPISGHNTLYWYLQNLGQGPELLIRYENEEAVDDSQLPKDRFSAERLKGVDSTLKIQPAELGDSAVYLCASSSRGVPYNEQFFGPGTRLTVL.

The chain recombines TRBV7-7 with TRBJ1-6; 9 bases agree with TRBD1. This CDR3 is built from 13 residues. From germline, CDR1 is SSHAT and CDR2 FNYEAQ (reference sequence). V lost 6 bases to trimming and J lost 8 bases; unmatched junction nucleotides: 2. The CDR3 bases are TGTGCCAGCAGGCGGACAGGGGATTCACCCCTCCACTTT. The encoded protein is CASRRTGDSPLHF.

In nucleotides, the CDR3 is TGTGCCAGCAGTCGACAGGGAGAGTACGAGCAGTACTTC. Amino acids: CASSRQGEYEQYF. The V gene is TRBV6-1, the J gene TRBJ2-7, with 7 positions matching TRBD1. The CDR3 sequence is 13 residues long. V lost 5 bases, J lost 4 bases, and 5 bases stayed unmatched. Germline assignment: CDR1 MNHNS and CDR2 SASEGT.

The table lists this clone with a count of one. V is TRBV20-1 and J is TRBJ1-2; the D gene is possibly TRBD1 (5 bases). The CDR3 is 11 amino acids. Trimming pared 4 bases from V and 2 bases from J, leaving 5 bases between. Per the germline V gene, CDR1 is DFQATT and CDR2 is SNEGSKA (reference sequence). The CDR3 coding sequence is TGCAGTGCTAAGGGGAACTATGGCTACACCTTC. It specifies CSAKGNYGYTF.

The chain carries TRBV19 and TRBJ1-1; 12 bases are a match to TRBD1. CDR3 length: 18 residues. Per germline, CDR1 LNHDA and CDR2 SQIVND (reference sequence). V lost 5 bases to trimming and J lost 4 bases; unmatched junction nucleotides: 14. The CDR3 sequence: CASSRILGTGGLGTEAFF. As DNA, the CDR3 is TGTGCCAGTAGTCGGATTCTTGGGACAGGGGGCTTGGGCACTGAAGCTTTCTTT.

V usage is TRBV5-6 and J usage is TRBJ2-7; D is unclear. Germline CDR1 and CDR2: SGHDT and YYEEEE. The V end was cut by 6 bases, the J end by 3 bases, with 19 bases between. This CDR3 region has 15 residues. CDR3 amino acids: CASTQVAGDVYEQYF. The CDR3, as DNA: TGTGCCAGCACCCAGGTGGCAGGTGATGTCTACGAGCAGTACTTC.

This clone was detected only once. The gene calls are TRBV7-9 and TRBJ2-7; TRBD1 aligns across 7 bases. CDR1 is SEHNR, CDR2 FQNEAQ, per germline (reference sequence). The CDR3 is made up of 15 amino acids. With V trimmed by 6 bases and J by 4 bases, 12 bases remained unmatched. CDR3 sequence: CASRPPTGTPYEQYF. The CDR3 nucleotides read TGTGCCAGCAGGCCCCCGACAGGGACGCCGTACGAGCAGTACTTC.

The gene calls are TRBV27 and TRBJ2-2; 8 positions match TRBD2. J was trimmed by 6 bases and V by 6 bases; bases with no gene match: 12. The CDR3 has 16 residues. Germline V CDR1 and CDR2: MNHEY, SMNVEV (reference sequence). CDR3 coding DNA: TGTGCCAGCAGGAACAGCGGGAGAATGAATTCCGGGGAGCTGTTTTTT. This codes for CASRNSGRMNSGELFF.

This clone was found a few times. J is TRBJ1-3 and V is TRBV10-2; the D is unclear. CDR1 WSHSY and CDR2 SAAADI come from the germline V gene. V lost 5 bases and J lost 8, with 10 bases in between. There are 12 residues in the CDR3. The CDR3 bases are TGCGCCAGCAGTTTGCCGGCGGACACCATATATTTT. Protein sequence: CASSLPADTIYF.

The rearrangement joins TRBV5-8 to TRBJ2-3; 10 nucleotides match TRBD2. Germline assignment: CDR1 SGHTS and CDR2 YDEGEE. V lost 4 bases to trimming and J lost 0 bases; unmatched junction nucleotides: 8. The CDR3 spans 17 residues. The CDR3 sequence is CASSRRKTSGSTDTQYF. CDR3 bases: TGTGCCAGCAGCCGACGGAAGACTAGCGGGAGCACAGATACGCAGTATTTT.

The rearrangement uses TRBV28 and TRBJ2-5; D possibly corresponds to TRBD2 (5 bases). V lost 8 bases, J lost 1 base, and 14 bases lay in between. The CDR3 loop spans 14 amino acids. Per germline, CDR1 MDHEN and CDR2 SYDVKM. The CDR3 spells CASQTERTQETQYF. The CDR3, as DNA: TGTGCCAGCCAAACGGAGCGGACCCAAGAGACCCAGTACTTC.

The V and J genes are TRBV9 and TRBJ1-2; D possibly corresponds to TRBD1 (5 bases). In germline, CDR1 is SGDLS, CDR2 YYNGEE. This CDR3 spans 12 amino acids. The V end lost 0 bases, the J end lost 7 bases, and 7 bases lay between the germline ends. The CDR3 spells CASSVDGGGYTF. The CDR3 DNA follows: TGTGCCAGCAGCGTAGACGGGGGTGGCTACACCTTC. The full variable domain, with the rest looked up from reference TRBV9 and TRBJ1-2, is DSGVTQTPKHLITATGQRVTLRCSPRSGDLSVYWYQQSLDQGLQFLIQYYNGEERAKGNILERFSAQQFPDLHSELNLSSLELGDSALYFCASSVDGGGYTFGSGTRLTVV.

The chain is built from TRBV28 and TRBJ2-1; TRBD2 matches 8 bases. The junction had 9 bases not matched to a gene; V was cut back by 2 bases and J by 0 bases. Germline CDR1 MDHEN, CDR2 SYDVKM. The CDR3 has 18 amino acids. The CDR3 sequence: CASSLGLAPRSSYNEQFF. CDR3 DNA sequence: TGTGCCAGCAGTTTAGGACTAGCACCCAGGAGCTCCTACAATGAGCAGTTCTTC.

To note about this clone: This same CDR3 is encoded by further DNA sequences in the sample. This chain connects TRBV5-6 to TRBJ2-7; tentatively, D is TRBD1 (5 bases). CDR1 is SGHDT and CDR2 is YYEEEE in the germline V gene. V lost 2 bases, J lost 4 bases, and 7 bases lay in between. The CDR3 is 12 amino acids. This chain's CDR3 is CASSFGHYEQYF. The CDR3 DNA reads TGTGCCAGCAGCTTCGGACATTACGAGCAGTACTTC.

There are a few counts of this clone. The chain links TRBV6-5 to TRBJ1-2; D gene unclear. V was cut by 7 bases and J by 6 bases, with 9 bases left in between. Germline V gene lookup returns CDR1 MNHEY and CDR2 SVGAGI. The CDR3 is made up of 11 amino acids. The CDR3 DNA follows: TGTGCCAGCACGGGAGGAGATGGCTACACCTTC. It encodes CASTGGDGYTF.

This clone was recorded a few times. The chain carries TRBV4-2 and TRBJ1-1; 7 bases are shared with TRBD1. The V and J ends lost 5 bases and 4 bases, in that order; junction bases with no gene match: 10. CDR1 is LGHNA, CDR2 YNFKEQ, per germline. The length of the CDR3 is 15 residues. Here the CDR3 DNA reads TGTGCCAGCAGCAGTGAGGGGGCGAGGGGCACTGAAGCTTTCTTT. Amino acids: CASSSEGARGTEAFF.